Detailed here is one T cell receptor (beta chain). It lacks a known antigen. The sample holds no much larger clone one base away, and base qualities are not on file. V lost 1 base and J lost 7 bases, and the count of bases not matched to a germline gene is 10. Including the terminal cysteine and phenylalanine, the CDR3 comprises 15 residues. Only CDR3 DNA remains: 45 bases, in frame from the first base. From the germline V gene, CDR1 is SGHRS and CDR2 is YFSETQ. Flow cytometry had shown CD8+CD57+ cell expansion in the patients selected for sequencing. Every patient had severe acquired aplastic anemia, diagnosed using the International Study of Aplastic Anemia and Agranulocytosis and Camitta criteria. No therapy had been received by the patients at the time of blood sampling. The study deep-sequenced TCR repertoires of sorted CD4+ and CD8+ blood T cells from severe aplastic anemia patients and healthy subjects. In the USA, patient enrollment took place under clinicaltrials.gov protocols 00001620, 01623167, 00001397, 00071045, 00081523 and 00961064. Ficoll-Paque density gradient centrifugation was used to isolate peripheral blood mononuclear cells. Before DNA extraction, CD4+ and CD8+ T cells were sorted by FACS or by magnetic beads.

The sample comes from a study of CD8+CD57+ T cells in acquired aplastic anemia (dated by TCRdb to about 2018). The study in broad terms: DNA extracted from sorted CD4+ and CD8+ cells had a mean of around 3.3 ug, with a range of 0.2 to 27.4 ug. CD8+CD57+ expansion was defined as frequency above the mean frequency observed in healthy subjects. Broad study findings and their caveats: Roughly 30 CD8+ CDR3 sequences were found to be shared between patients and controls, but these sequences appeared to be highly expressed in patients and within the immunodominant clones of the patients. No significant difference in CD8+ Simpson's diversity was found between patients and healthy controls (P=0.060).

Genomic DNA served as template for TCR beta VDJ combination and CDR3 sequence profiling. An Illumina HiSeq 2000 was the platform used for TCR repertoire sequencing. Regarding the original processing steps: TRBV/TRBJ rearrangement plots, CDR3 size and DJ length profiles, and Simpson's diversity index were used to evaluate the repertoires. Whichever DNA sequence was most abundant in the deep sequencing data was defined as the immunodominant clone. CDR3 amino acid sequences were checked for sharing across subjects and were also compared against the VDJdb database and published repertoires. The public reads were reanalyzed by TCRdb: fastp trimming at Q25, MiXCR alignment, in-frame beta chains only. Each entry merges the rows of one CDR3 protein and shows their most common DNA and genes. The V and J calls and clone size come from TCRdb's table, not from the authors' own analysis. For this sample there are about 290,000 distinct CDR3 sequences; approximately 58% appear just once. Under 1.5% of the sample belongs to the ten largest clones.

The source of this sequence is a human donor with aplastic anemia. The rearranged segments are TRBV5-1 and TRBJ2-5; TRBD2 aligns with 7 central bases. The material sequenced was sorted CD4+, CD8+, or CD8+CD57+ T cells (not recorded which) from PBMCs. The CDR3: CASSLMGGSLWTQYF. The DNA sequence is TGCGCCAGCAGCTTGATGGGCGGGAGCCTGTGGACCCAGTACTTC.